This T cell receptor (beta chain) was profiled in a study of ipilimumab plus nivolumab after autologous stem cell transplantation. Study summary: A median of about eight nivolumab and about 5 ipilimumab doses were given.

V lost 1 base, J lost 4 bases, and 4 bases lay in between. The CDR3 spans 12 residues. The germline CDR1 and CDR2 sequences are MNHEY and SMNVEV (reference sequence). Study-wide results and limits: Authors suggest TCR repertoire, Treg phenotype and gut microbiota support further study.

Patients got ipilimumab 1 mg/kg beginning 14 to 28 days post-transplant. Dosing: nivolumab 3 mg/kg IV, weeks 1, 4, 7, 10, then every two weeks to week 26. To note about this clone: What it recognizes is unknown.

Clones were read by immunoSEQ multiplex PCR, and TCRdb kept only the in-frame ones, dropping some. Seen here are 750 to 1,000 clones, about 73% observed once, and the top ten hold about an eighth. Sequencing used PBMCs, obtained in a trial of ipilimumab plus nivolumab as post-transplant consolidation. The chain joins TRBV27 to TRBJ2-5; no definite D call. The TCR was taken from a male donor with primary mediastinal lymphoma. CDR3 sequence (DNA): TGTGCCAGCAGTTTATTAGGAGAGACCCAGTACTTC. Its protein product is CASSLLGETQYF.